This T cell receptor beta chain was profiled in a study of T cell responses to AZD1222 COVID-19 vaccine. Overall study results and limits: White British people made up most donors, females outnumbered males, and clonal diversity was possibly underestimated. Reports say nearly half of spike-specific TCRs go after unmutated variant regions.

Second-dose intervals near 4 or 12 weeks were combined. The ends were cut back, 5 bases at V and 6 bases at J, with 10 bases in the middle. From germline, CDR1 is SEHNR and CDR2 FQNEAQ (reference sequence). CDR3 length: 12 residues. A remark on this clone: The target antigen is unknown.

TCRdb keeps only in-frame clones here, not all; method: immunoSEQ multiplex PCR. The table lists roughly 190,000 clones, roughly nine tenths of them singletons. The sequence was obtained from an adult who received the AZD1222 COVID-19 vaccine. V usage is TRBV7-9 and J usage is TRBJ1-1; D is possibly TRBD1 (6 bases). Sequencing used peripheral blood, obtained 28 days after the second AZD1222 dose. The CDR3 DNA follows: TGTGCCAGCAGCCCCTGGGGGCCTGAAGCTTTCTTT. It yields the protein CASSPWGPEAFF.